This TCR beta chain was captured by sequencing in a study of breast tumors, draining lymph nodes, adjacent tissues. Study-wide points: Compared with lymph nodes, tumors were less diverse; compared with nontumor tissue, more. Tumor and nontumor repertoires were significantly more similar in luminal-like than in basal-like breast cancer.

TCRdb itself ran the multiplex PCR reads through MiXCR, one entry per CDR3 protein. The profile shows about 35,000 distinct CDR3 sequences, approximately 37% of them singletons. The CDR3 has 13 amino acids. Between the trimmed V and J ends, which lost 1 base and 3 bases, there was a span of 7 bases. Germline-derived CDR1 and CDR2 are SEHNR and FQNEAQ (reference sequence). This clonotype was detected ten times or more. Its antigen is unidentified. Sequenced sample: breast tumor tissue. This sequence originates from a female donor with breast cancer. Some clones in this sample may be carry-over from other donors' samples. The chain is built from TRBV7-9 and TRBJ2-7, with no clear D. CDR3 in amino acids: CASSLGQFYEQYF. CDR3 DNA sequence: TGTGCCAGCAGCTTAGGCCAGTTCTACGAGCAGTACTTC.